The sequence of this T cell receptor (beta chain) was determined in a study of regulatory T cells in long-lasting Graves disease. Regarding the study as a whole: Patients with persistent disease showed a bias toward TRBV28, TRBJ1-2 and TRBJ2-5.

Sequencing libraries for TCR beta were prepared with iRepertoire HTBI primers and Arm-PCR of CDR3 regions. TCRdb itself ran the multiplex PCR reads through MiXCR, one entry per CDR3 protein. The data contain roughly 470,000 distinct CDR3 sequences, more than 20% of them singletons. With 0 bases removed from V and 11 bases from J, the gap between germline ends came to 16 bases. The germline gives CDR1 MNHEY, CDR2 SVGEGT. The CDR3 consists of 15 residues. This clonotype has at least ten counts. Its specificity is unknown. Noted time point: persistent/refractory GD, antithyroid drugs over 5 years with positive TRAb. TCR sequences were obtained from RNA taken from PBMCs. It was an endocrinology department in Xi'an, China, that provided the patients.

The TCR was taken from a female donor with Graves disease. The sequences come from peripheral blood mononuclear cells (PBMCs), collected when the disease was refractory, from a patient treated with antithyroid drugs. This chain connects TRBV6-2 or TRBV6-3 to TRBJ1-4, with a weak D call TRBD1 (5 bases). The CDR3 bases are TGTGCCAGCAGTTACTCGGGGGACCTAGCAGGGAAACTGTTTTTT. Protein product: CASSYSGDLAGKLFF.